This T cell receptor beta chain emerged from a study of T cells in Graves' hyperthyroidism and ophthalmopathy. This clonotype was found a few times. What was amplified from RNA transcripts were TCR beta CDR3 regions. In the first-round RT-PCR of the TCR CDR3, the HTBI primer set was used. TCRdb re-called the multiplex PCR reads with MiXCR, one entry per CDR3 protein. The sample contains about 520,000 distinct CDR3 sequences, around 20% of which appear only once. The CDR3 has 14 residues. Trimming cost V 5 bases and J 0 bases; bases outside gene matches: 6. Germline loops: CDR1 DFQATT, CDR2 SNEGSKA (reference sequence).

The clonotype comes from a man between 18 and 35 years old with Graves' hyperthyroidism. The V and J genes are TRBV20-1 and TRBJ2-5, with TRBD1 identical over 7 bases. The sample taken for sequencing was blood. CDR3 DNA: TGCAGTGCTTCCCCGGACAGGTACCAAGAGACCCAGTACTTC. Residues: CSASPDRYQETQYF.